The 24 T cell receptor beta chains below come from one sample, sequenced in a study of blood T cell repertoires in COVID-19. Sequencing used immunoSEQ multiplex PCR; TCRdb keeps in-frame clones, though not all of them. The sample carries about 68,000 clones, around 85% recorded once. The sequenced sample consisted of peripheral blood. The receptor source for this set is a man aged 50 or older with acute or convalescent COVID-19.

The CDR3 region has the DNA TGTGCCAGCAGCGGGCAGGGAGCGGGGGCAAGGATCACCGGGGAGCTGTTTTTT. Protein sequence: CASSGQGAGARITGELFF. This chain joins TRBV5-6 and TRBJ2-2, with 8 bases matching TRBD2. With 4 bases clipped from V and 4 bases from J, the junction kept 15 bases outside the gene matches. Germline assignment: CDR1 SGHDT and CDR2 YYEEEE. The CDR3 covers 18 residues. The full variable domain, rest sourced from reference TRBV5-6 and TRBJ2-2, is DAGVTQSPTHLIKTRGQQVTLRCSPKSGHDTVSWYQQALGQGPQFIFQYYEEEERQRGNFPDRFSGHQFPNYSSELNVNALLLGDSALYLCASSGQGAGARITGELFFGEGSRLTVL.

The chain has TRBV20-1 and TRBJ2-3; 8 bases match TRBD2. The CDR3 runs to 14 residues. In germline, CDR1 is DFQATT, CDR2 SNEGSKA (reference sequence). The V segment lost 3 bases and the J segment 6 bases; nucleotides outside the gene matches: 8. CDR3 loop: CSASSAGGHDTQYF. For the CDR3, the DNA is TGCAGTGCTAGTAGCGCGGGGGGACACGATACGCAGTATTTT.

The chain is built from TRBV5-1 and TRBJ1-3; D unclear. Germline V gene sequence: CDR1 SGHRS, CDR2 YFSETQ. Between the trimmed V and J ends, which lost 5 bases and 2 bases, there was a span of 11 bases. The CDR3 length is 14 residues. The chain's CDR3 is CASRSSGTGNTIYF. The DNA for the CDR3 is TGCGCCAGCAGGTCTTCCGGGACTGGAAACACCATATATTTT.

The chain employs TRBV6-1 and TRBJ2-3, with 13 bases identical to TRBD2. The V gene's germline CDR1 is MNHNS and CDR2 SASEGT. Unmatched junction bases numbered 1, after V lost 4 bases and J lost 0 bases. This CDR3 is 16 amino acids long. The CDR3 DNA reads as TGTGCCAGCAGTGGGGGACTAGCGGGGAGCACAGATACGCAGTATTTT. It encodes CASSGGLAGSTDTQYF.

The chain is built from TRBV12-3 or TRBV12-4 and TRBJ2-5, with TRBD1 identical over 9 bases. V lost 5 bases to trimming and J lost 4 bases; unmatched junction nucleotides: 2. This CDR3 is built from 13 residues. The chain's CDR3 is CASSKTGGETQYF. In nucleotides, the CDR3 is TGTGCCAGCAGTAAGACAGGGGGAGAGACCCAGTACTTC.

This chain links TRBV19 with TRBJ1-6; D is uncertain. The CDR3 has 12 amino acids. CDR1 and CDR2 from the germline V gene are LNHDA and SQIVND (reference sequence). Trimming took 4 bases from V and 9 from J, leaving 7 bases between them. CDR3 loop: CASSREGSPLHF. For the CDR3, the DNA is TGTGCCAGTAGTAGGGAGGGTTCACCCCTCCACTTT.

The chain joins TRBV12-3 or TRBV12-4 to TRBJ1-2, with D possibly being TRBD1 (6 bases). Trimming left V 2 bases short and J 4 bases short, with 8 bases between. This CDR3 is built from 13 residues. DNA of the CDR3: TGTGCCAGCAGTTTACCGACAGGCTATGGCTACACCTTC. The encoded protein is CASSLPTGYGYTF.

This chain connects TRBV5-1 to TRBJ1-1, with 11 bases matching TRBD1. The germline V gene has CDR1 SGHRS and CDR2 YFSETQ. CDR3 length: 14 residues. After removal of 4 bases from V and 8 bases from J, the junction contained 7 bases not matched to a gene. In DNA form, the CDR3 reads TGCGCCAGCAGCCCCCAGGACAGGGGGCGGGAAGCTTTCTTT. Translated: CASSPQDRGREAFF.

CDR3 sequence reads: CASSSLAGGSQETQYF. In DNA, the CDR3 is TGTGCCAGCTCATCGTTAGCGGGGGGGAGCCAAGAGACCCAGTACTTC. V and J are TRBV18 and TRBJ2-5; 11 bases are shared with TRBD2. Germline V gene sequence: CDR1 KGHSH, CDR2 LQKENI. The CDR3 has 16 residues. With 5 bases clipped from V and 1 base from J, the junction kept 6 bases outside the gene matches. Using reference TRBV18 and TRBJ2-5 for the parts outside the CDR3, the full variable domain is NAGVMQNPRHLVRRRGQEARLRCSPMKGHSHVYWYRQLPEEGLKFMVYLQKENIIDESGMPKERFSAEFPKEGPSILRIQQVVRGDSAAYFCASSSLAGGSQETQYFGPGTRLLVL.

This chain uses TRBV5-5 with TRBJ2-2; 8 positions match TRBD2. Germline trimming cut 4 bases from V and 1 base from J; bases unmatched to any gene: 9. The germline V gene has CDR1 SGHKS and CDR2 YYEKEE (reference sequence). The CDR3 is 17 residues long. The DNA of the CDR3 is TGTGCCAGCAGCCCGAGGCCTAGCGGGCTGAACACCGGGGAGCTGTTTTTT. It translates to CASSPRPSGLNTGELFF.

The CDR3 DNA follows: TGTGCCACCAGTGATTCAGGGATTTATGGCTACACCTTC. Translated, it gives CATSDSGIYGYTF. The chain joins TRBV24-1 to TRBJ1-2, with D possibly being TRBD1 (5 bases). V lost 2 bases to trimming and J lost 5 bases, with 8 bases between them. This CDR3 comprises 13 residues. In germline, CDR1 is KGHDR, CDR2 SFDVKD.

In regard to this clone: Sequence at one end of the junction differs from germline and may be a read error. This specimen includes other DNA sequences encoding the same CDR3. V and J are TRBV3-1 (or the pseudogene TRBV3-2) and TRBJ2-2; 12 bases map to TRBD2. The germline V gene has CDR1 LGHDT and CDR2 YNNKEL (reference sequence). This CDR3 has 16 amino acids. CDR3 region: CASSQGLAGNTGELFF. The CDR3 nucleotides are TGTGCCAGCAGTCAAGGACTAGCGGGAAACACCGGGGAGCTGTTTTTT.

The chain couples TRBV5-1 to TRBJ1-4; TRBD1 matches 10 bases. CDR3 length equals 16 residues. Germline V gene data show CDR1 as SGHRS and CDR2 as YFSETQ. After removal of 4 bases from V and 5 bases from J, the junction contained 8 bases not matched to a gene. The chain's CDR3 is CASSIDGQGVNEKLFF. The CDR3 nucleotides read TGCGCCAGCAGCATAGACGGACAGGGGGTGAATGAAAAACTGTTTTTT. Drawing the rest from reference TRBV5-1 and TRBJ1-4, the complete variable domain is KAGVTQTPRYLIKTRGQQVTLSCSPISGHRSVSWYQQTPGQGLQFLFEYFSETQRNKGNFPGRFSGRQFSNSRSEMNVSTLELGDSALYLCASSIDGQGVNEKLFFGSGTQLSVL.

The chain recombines TRBV4-2 with TRBJ1-2; a weak D match, TRBD1 (6 bases). The CDR3 contains 17 residues. Germline-derived CDR1 and CDR2 are LGHNA and YNFKEQ. Trimming shortened V by 0 bases and J by 5 bases, and 19 bases separated the two germline ends. CDR3 amino acids: CASSQDLNPRGQYGYTF. The CDR3, as DNA: TGTGCCAGCAGCCAAGATCTGAATCCCAGGGGCCAGTATGGCTACACCTTC.

The chain couples TRBV18 to TRBJ1-6, with no clear D. Trimming removed 9 bases at V and 4 bases at J, with 13 bases between. The CDR3 totals 14 residues. Germline V gene lookup returns CDR1 KGHSH and CDR2 LQKENI. CDR3 sequence: CARPDWLYNSPLHF. The CDR3 nucleotides are TGTGCCAGACCTGACTGGCTTTATAATTCACCCCTCCACTTT.

The J gene is TRBJ2-5, the V gene TRBV19, with 7 bases fitting TRBD2. Germline V CDR1 and CDR2: LNHDA, SQIVND (reference sequence). Unmatched junction bases numbered 13, after V lost 4 bases and J lost 2 bases. CDR3 length: 17 amino acids. CDR3 DNA sequence: TGTGCCAGTAGTACGGGGGGAGCGGGCAGCAAACAAGAGACCCAGTACTTC. Protein sequence: CASSTGGAGSKQETQYF.

This chain joins TRBV2 and TRBJ2-3; weak D call: TRBD2 (6 bases). The CDR3 runs 14 residues. CDR1 and CDR2 (germline): SNHLY, FYNNEI. Between the trimmed V and J ends, which lost 7 bases and 3 bases, there was a span of 14 bases. CDR3 DNA sequence: TGTGCCAGCAACGCGGGACCTATGACAGATACGCAGTATTTT. Translating it yields CASNAGPMTDTQYF.

The CDR3 nucleotides are TGTGCCAGCAGCTTAGCTCCTGTCTACGAGCAGTACTTC. It translates to CASSLAPVYEQYF. V is TRBV11-2 and J is TRBJ2-7; no firm D call. Germline CDR1 SGHAT, CDR2 FQNNGV. This CDR3 has 13 amino acids. V was shortened by 1 base and J by 3 bases, with 7 bases between the two germline ends.

This clone is a singleton in its sample. The rearrangement uses TRBV6-5 and TRBJ2-3; 7 bases match TRBD2. V lost 2 bases, J lost 2 bases, and 7 bases stayed unmatched. Per germline, CDR1 MNHEY and CDR2 SVGAGI. This CDR3 region has 16 residues. CDR3 in amino acids: CASSYGRGISTDTQYF. DNA of the CDR3: TGTGCCAGCAGTTACGGGCGGGGGATATCCACAGATACGCAGTATTTT.

CDR3 protein: CASSQQGIDYGYTF. CDR3 DNA sequence: TGTGCCAGCAGCCAGCAGGGAATAGACTATGGCTACACCTTC. The chain uses TRBV3-1 (or the pseudogene TRBV3-2) and TRBJ1-2; maybe TRBD1 (5 bases). Trimming cost V 3 bases and J 3 bases, with 11 bases left between them. The CDR3 sequence is 14 residues long. CDR1 LGHDT and CDR2 YNNKEL come from the germline V gene (reference sequence).

This rearrangement joins TRBV25-1 to TRBJ2-3; 7 positions match TRBD1. V lost 7 bases to trimming and J lost 0 bases; unmatched junction nucleotides: 4. CDR1 MGHDK and CDR2 SYGVNS come from the germline V gene. The CDR3 is 14 amino acids. This chain's CDR3 is CASTGQLSTDTQYF. The CDR3 DNA follows: TGTGCCAGCACGGGACAGCTTAGCACAGATACGCAGTATTTT.

CDR3 in amino acids: CASSDVGTDLSEQYF. The CDR3 DNA reads TGTGCCAGCAGTGACGTAGGGACAGATTTAAGCGAGCAGTACTTC. The V call is TRBV2, the J call TRBJ2-7; 7 bases are shared with TRBD1. The CDR3 runs 15 residues. V trimming: 3 bases; J trimming: 6 bases; junction bases outside the gene matches: 11. Germline V gene lookup returns CDR1 SNHLY and CDR2 FYNNEI.

The chain combines TRBV5-1 with TRBJ2-3, with no clear D. The V gene's germline CDR1 is SGHRS and CDR2 YFSETQ. Trimming left V 3 bases short and J 4 bases short, with 15 bases between. The CDR3 contains 15 residues. CDR3 nucleotides: TGCGCCAGCAGCTCGGCCCGTGACTCTCCAGATACGCAGTATTTT. The encoded protein is CASSSARDSPDTQYF.

The gene calls are TRBV21-1 and TRBJ2-7; TRBD2 is the table's D call, not checked against the DNA. TRBV21-1 is a pseudogene segment. The CDR3 totals 18 residues. CDR3 region: CASQRSTAGHKGLNEQYV. Written as DNA, the CDR3 is TGTGCCAGCCAACGCTCTACAGCGGGCCATAAAGGGCTGAACGAGCAGTACGTC.